This TCR beta chain emerged from a study of shared clonotypes between healthy human individuals. An assay was performed, and its level was deep. TCRdb's copy holds only in-frame clones and misses some; the assay was immunoSEQ multiplex PCR. The data contain about 300,000 clones, around 72% of them singletons. The V gene end was trimmed by 3 bases and the J gene end by 0 bases; junction bases not matched to a gene: 4. This CDR3 has 15 amino acids. CDR1 is SGDLS, CDR2 YYNGEE, per germline. Points on this clone: What it binds is unknown.

Study results and limitations: Larger estimated richness was generally recorded for naive subsets relative to memory subsets.

This receptor was identified in a man under 40 in good health. The chain couples TRBV9 to TRBJ2-7; 9 bases are a match to TRBD2. The sequenced sample consisted of memory CD4+ T cells sorted from blood. Sample subset: CD45RA-negative fraction. CDR3 sequence (DNA): TGTGCCAGCAGCGCCCATAGCGGGAGCTCCTACGAGCAGTACTTC. Amino acids: CASSAHSGSSYEQYF.